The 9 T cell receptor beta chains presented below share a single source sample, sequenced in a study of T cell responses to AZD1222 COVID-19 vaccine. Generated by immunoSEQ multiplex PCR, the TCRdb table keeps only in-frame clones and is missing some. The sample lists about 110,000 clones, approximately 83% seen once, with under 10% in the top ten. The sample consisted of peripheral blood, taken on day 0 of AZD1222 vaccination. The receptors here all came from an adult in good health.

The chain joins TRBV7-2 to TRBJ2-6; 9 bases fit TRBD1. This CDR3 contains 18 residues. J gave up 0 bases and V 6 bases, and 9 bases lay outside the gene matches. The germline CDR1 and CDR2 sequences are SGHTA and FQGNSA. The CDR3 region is CASSPTGTGSSGANVLTF. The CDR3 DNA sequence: TGTGCCAGCAGTCCGACCGGGACAGGGAGCTCTGGGGCCAACGTCCTGACTTTC.

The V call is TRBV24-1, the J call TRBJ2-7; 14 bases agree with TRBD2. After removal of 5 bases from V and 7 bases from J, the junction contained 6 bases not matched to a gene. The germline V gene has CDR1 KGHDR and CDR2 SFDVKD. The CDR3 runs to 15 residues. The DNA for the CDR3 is TGTGCCACCAGTGCGGGACTAGCGGGAGCTGAAGAGCAGTACTTC. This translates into CATSAGLAGAEEQYF.

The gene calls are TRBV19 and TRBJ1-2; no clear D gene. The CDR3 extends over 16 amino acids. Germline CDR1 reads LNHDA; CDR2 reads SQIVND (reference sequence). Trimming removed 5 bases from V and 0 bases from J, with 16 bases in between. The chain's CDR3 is CASSPASDGANYGYTF. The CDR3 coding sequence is TGTGCCAGTAGTCCCGCTTCGGACGGGGCTAACTATGGCTACACCTTC.

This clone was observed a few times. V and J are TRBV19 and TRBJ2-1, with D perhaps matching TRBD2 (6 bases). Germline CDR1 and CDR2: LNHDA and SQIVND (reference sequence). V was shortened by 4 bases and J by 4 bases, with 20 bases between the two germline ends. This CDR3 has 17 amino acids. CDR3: CASSRPPFGGYYNEQFF. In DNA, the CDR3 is TGTGCCAGTAGTAGGCCCCCTTTCGGGGGATATTACAATGAGCAGTTCTTC.

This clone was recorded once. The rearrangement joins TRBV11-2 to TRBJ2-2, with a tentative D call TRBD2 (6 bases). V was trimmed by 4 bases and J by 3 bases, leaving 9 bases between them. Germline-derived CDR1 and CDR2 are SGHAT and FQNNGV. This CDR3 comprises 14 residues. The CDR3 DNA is TGTGCCAGCAGCTCGGGGGTTGACACCGGGGAGCTGTTTTTT. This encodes CASSSGVDTGELFF.

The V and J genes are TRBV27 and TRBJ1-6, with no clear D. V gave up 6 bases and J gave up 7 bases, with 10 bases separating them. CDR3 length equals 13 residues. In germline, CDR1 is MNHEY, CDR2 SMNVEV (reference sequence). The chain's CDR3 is CASSPQRNSPLHF. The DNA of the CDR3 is TGTGCCAGCAGCCCCCAAAGGAATTCACCCCTCCACTTT.

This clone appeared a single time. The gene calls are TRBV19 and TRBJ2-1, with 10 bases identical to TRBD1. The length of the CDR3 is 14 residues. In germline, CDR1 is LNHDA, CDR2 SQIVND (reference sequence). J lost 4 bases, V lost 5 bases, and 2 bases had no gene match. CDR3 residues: CASSPGQGYNEQFF. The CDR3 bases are TGTGCCAGTAGTCCGGGACAGGGGTACAATGAGCAGTTCTTC.

The CDR3 loop reads CASSQDTGTEAFF. The CDR3 DNA sequence: TGTGCCAGCAGCCAAGATACAGGGACTGAAGCTTTCTTT. J is TRBJ1-1 and V is TRBV3-1 (or the pseudogene TRBV3-2), with D possibly being TRBD1 (6 bases). Per the germline V gene, CDR1 is LGHDT and CDR2 is YNNKEL (reference sequence). Trimming stripped 0 bases from V and 5 bases from J, with 7 bases between. The CDR3 covers 13 residues.

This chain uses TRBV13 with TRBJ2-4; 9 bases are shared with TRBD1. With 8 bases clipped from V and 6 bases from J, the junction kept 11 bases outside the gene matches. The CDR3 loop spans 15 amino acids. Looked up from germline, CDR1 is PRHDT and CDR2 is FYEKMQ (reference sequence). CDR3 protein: CASGRPGQGLNIQYF. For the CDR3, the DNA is TGTGCCAGCGGGAGACCGGGACAGGGTCTAAACATTCAGTACTTC.